What follows are 22 T cell receptor beta chains derived from one specimen sequenced in a study of blood T cells in healthy people across ages. A second PCR, run for roughly 6 to 11 cycles, used a sample-barcoded 5' primer plus a J-beta primer mix. TCRdb re-called the 5' RACE reads through MiXCR, storing one row per CDR3 protein. The table has 1.5 million to 2 million distinct CDR3 sequences, around 42% seen once. Sequencing input: blood. The receptors shown here come from a human donor in good health.

The chain uses TRBV7-9 and TRBJ2-3, with D uncertain. The V and J ends lost 1 base and 1 base respectively, with 9 bases between them. The germline CDR1 and CDR2 sequences are SEHNR and FQNEAQ (reference sequence). CDR3 size: 15 residues. In DNA form, the CDR3 reads TGTGCCAGCAGCTTAGAAGGGCCCCGCACAGATACGCAGTATTTT. Translating gives CASSLEGPRTDTQYF.

The chain joins TRBV6-5 to TRBJ2-1; D call uncertain. V gave up 0 bases and J gave up 6 bases, with 6 bases separating them. CDR1 and CDR2 from the germline V gene are MNHEY and SVGAGI. The length of the CDR3 is 13 residues. Here the CDR3 DNA reads TGTGCCAGCAGTTACTCTGACCCCAATGAGCAGTTCTTC. It is translated as CASSYSDPNEQFF.

There are a few counts of this clonotype. The V call is TRBV6-1, the J call TRBJ2-1; D ambiguous. With 7 bases removed from V and 8 bases from J, the gap between germline ends came to 21 bases. CDR3 length equals 15 residues. In germline, CDR1 is MNHNS, CDR2 SASEGT. CDR3 in DNA: TGTGCCAGCACTCCCCAGGTCCAGGATGGGGATGAGCAGTTCTTC. Protein product: CASTPQVQDGDEQFF.

On this clonotype itself: One end of the junction varies from germline; a read error may be responsible. The chain couples TRBV20-1 to TRBJ2-5; no clear D gene. This CDR3 spans 14 amino acids. Germline values: CDR1 DFQATT, CDR2 SNEGSKA (reference sequence). The CDR3 sequence is CSAGDLGTQETQYF. CDR3 coding DNA: TGCAGTGCTGGAGATTTGGGTACGCAGGAGACCCAGTACTTC.

The rearrangement uses TRBV13 and TRBJ1-1; D uncertain. The CDR3 runs 14 residues. V was shortened by 0 bases and J by 4 bases, with 9 bases between the two germline ends. Germline V gene sequence: CDR1 PRHDT, CDR2 FYEKMQ (reference sequence). In nucleotides, the CDR3 is TGTGCCAGCAGCTTAGGGCCGAAGGCCACTGAAGCTTTCTTT. Encoded protein: CASSLGPKATEAFF.

The gene calls are TRBV12-5 and TRBJ2-5; D unresolved. Germline lookup yields CDR1 LGHNT and CDR2 FRNRAP. The CDR3 extends over 14 amino acids. V shed 5 bases and J shed 2 bases, with 12 bases lying between them. The CDR3 DNA follows: TGTGCTAGTGGTCCCCGCGGCGGACAAGAGACCCAGTACTTC. Its translation: CASGPRGGQETQYF.

This clonotype was seen more than once but under ten times. The chain links TRBV9 to TRBJ1-2; perhaps TRBD1 as D (5 bases). The V end lost 3 bases, the J end lost 5 bases, and 17 bases lay between the germline ends. This CDR3 contains 15 residues. Per germline, CDR1 SGDLS and CDR2 YYNGEE. CDR3 sequence reads: CASSEGPGQVYGYTF. CDR3 nucleotide sequence: TGTGCCAGCAGCGAGGGTCCAGGACAAGTATATGGCTACACCTTC.

The CDR3 DNA sequence: TGTGCCTTTCTCCGGGACAGGGCCTATGGCTACACCTTC. This encodes CAFLRDRAYGYTF. The chain joins TRBV30 to TRBJ1-2; TRBD1 agrees at 9 bases. The length of the CDR3 is 13 residues. CDR1 is GTSNPN and CDR2 is SVGIG in the germline V gene (reference sequence). Losses at the gene ends were 7 bases for V and 4 bases for J; bases not matched to a gene: 7.

This chain links TRBV3-1 with TRBJ1-1; possible D gene TRBD1, 6 bases. This CDR3 has 14 residues. V dropped 4 bases and J dropped 4 bases, with 13 bases sitting between them. Looked up from germline, CDR1 is LGHDT and CDR2 is YNNKEL (reference sequence). The CDR3 region is CASSPRGGPTEAFF. The DNA of the CDR3 is TGTGCCAGCAGCCCACGGGGGGGGCCCACTGAAGCTTTCTTT.

This sequence joins TRBV7-3 and TRBJ2-4; D not resolved. Germline V gives CDR1 SGHTA, CDR2 FQGTGA. This CDR3 region has 14 residues. The V and J ends lost 4 bases and 13 bases respectively, with 20 bases between them. The CDR3 reads CASSSLKGYNEQYF. Written as DNA, the CDR3 is TGTGCCAGCAGCTCCCTAAAGGGATACAATGAGCAGTACTTC.

The chain recombines TRBV7-2 with TRBJ2-1, with D perhaps TRBD1 (6 bases). CDR3 length equals 16 residues. Between the trimmed V and J ends, which lost 3 bases and 4 bases, there was a span of 16 bases. Per germline, CDR1 SGHTA and CDR2 FQGNSA. The CDR3 protein is CASSFAPGQPYNEQFF. The CDR3 DNA is TGTGCCAGCAGCTTCGCACCGGGACAACCTTACAATGAGCAGTTCTTC. The variable domain in full, completed from reference TRBV7-2 and TRBJ2-1, reads GAGVSQSPSNKVTEKGKDVELRCDPISGHTALYWYRQSLGQGLEFLIYFQGNSAPDKSGLPSDRFSAERTGGSVSTLTIQRTQQEDSAVYLCASSFAPGQPYNEQFFGPGTRLTVL.

Worth noting for this clonotype: One junction end disagrees with the germline gene, perhaps due to a read error. This chain uses TRBV7-2 with TRBJ2-5; weak D call: TRBD1 (6 bases). The CDR3 runs 12 residues. Germline lookup yields CDR1 SGHTA and CDR2 FQGNSA. CDR3 loop: CASSLYRETQDF. For the CDR3, the DNA is TGTGCCAGCAGCCTGTACAGGGAGACCCAGGACTTC. The variable domain in full, completed from reference TRBV7-2 and TRBJ2-5, reads GAGVSQSPSNKVTEKGKDVELRCDPISGHTALYWYRQSLGQGLEFLIYFQGNSAPDKSGLPSDRFSAERTGGSVSTLTIQRTQQEDSAVYLCASSLYRETQDFGPGTRLLVL.

The chain uses TRBV7-9 and TRBJ1-6; D unclear. The CDR3 contains 13 residues. Germline assignment: CDR1 SEHNR and CDR2 FQNEAQ (reference sequence). Trimming took off 1 base at V and 8 bases at J, with 6 bases between the two ends. The CDR3 protein is CASSLEEDSPLHF. In nucleotides, the CDR3 is TGTGCCAGCAGCTTAGAGGAGGATTCACCCCTCCACTTT.

The rearrangement joins TRBV7-9 to TRBJ1-1; D unclear. This CDR3 region has 14 residues. Trimming took off 2 bases at V and 5 bases at J, with 12 bases between the two ends. Looked up from germline, CDR1 is SEHNR and CDR2 is FQNEAQ (reference sequence). CDR3 coding DNA: TGTGCCAGCAGCTTATTAGGCGAGAAGACTGAAGCTTTCTTT. This codes for CASSLLGEKTEAFF.

This clonotype has ten or more counts. The V and J genes are TRBV4-3 and TRBJ2-1; D is ambiguous. V lost 1 base to trimming and J lost 1 base, with 14 bases between them. This CDR3 has 17 residues. The germline V gene encodes CDR1 LGHNA and CDR2 YSLEER. The CDR3 sequence: CASSQAWGSMSYNEQFF. The CDR3 nucleotides read TGCGCCAGCAGCCAAGCTTGGGGTAGCATGTCCTACAATGAGCAGTTCTTC.

This chain uses TRBV5-1 with TRBJ2-3; possibly TRBD2 for D (6 bases). Germline V CDR1 and CDR2: SGHRS, YFSETQ. Trimming took 6 bases from V and 2 from J, leaving 10 bases between them. The CDR3 is 13 residues long. This CDR3 is CASNGGVTDTQYF. The CDR3 region has the DNA TGCGCCAGCAACGGGGGAGTCACAGATACGCAGTATTTT.

This clonotype was seen a few times. This chain connects TRBV4-1 to TRBJ2-4; 9 bases are a match to TRBD2. Losses at the gene ends were 4 bases for V and 0 bases for J; bases not matched to a gene: 10. Germline V gene lookup returns CDR1 MGHRA and CDR2 YSYEKL. This CDR3 has 18 amino acids. Here the CDR3 DNA reads TGCGCCAGCAGCCCTGGGCGGGGGGGTAATATAGCCAAAAACATTCAGTACTTC. Translation: CASSPGRGGNIAKNIQYF.

In this sample, this clonotype turned up a few times. The rearrangement links TRBV24-1 to TRBJ2-1; D not resolved. The V gene lost 0 bases and the J gene lost 3 bases, with 11 bases spanning the gap. The CDR3 is 16 amino acids. Looked up from germline, CDR1 is KGHDR and CDR2 is SFDVKD. The CDR3 spells CATSDLAESIYNEQFF. The CDR3 DNA sequence: TGTGCCACCAGTGATTTGGCAGAATCTATCTACAATGAGCAGTTCTTC.

This clonotype was picked up a small number of times. The chain couples TRBV20-1 to TRBJ2-7, with D perhaps being TRBD1 or TRBD2 (5 bases each). Germline CDR1 reads DFQATT; CDR2 reads SNEGSKA (reference sequence). Between the trimmed V and J ends, which lost 1 base and 2 bases, there was a span of 18 bases. The CDR3 contains 16 residues. The CDR3 DNA reads TGCAGTGCTAGAGCTTGGGGGTCCAAACTTACCTACGAGCAGTACTTC. It encodes CSARAWGSKLTYEQYF.

This clonotype was counted a few times. The chain joins TRBV5-1 to TRBJ1-2; 8 nucleotides agree with TRBD1. The CDR3 contains 18 residues. V lost 4 bases, J lost 8 bases, and 22 bases stayed unmatched. Germline V lookup: CDR1 SGHRS, CDR2 YFSETQ. CDR3 loop: CASSQREKDRAFVLGYTF. In DNA form, the CDR3 reads TGCGCCAGCAGCCAACGGGAAAAGGACAGGGCATTCGTTCTGGGCTACACCTTC.

A note on this clonotype: It may be a read error: a sequence one base away is much more abundant. The genes are TRBV13 and TRBJ2-4, with D unclear. The V gene's germline CDR1 is PRHDT and CDR2 FYEKMQ (reference sequence). Trimming took 4 bases from V and 0 from J, leaving 7 bases between them. CDR3 size: 14 residues. The CDR3 protein is CASSWARAKNIQYF. For the CDR3, the DNA is TGTGCCAGCAGCTGGGCCCGAGCCAAAAACATTCAGTACTTC. The variable domain in full, with the rest retrieved from reference TRBV13 and TRBJ2-4, is AAGVIQSPRHLIKEKRETATLKCYPIPRHDTVYWYQQGPGQDPQFLISFYEKMQSDKGSIPDRFSAQQFSDYHSELNMSSLELGDSALYFCASSWARAKNIQYFGAGTRLSVL.

The gene calls are TRBV12-3 or TRBV12-4 and TRBJ1-4, with a tentative D call TRBD1 (5 bases). V was trimmed by 5 bases and J by 2 bases, leaving 12 bases between them. CDR3 length: 15 amino acids. CDR3 region: CASSPETVTNEKLFF. In nucleotides, the CDR3 is TGTGCCAGCAGTCCGGAGACAGTCACTAATGAAAAACTGTTTTTT.